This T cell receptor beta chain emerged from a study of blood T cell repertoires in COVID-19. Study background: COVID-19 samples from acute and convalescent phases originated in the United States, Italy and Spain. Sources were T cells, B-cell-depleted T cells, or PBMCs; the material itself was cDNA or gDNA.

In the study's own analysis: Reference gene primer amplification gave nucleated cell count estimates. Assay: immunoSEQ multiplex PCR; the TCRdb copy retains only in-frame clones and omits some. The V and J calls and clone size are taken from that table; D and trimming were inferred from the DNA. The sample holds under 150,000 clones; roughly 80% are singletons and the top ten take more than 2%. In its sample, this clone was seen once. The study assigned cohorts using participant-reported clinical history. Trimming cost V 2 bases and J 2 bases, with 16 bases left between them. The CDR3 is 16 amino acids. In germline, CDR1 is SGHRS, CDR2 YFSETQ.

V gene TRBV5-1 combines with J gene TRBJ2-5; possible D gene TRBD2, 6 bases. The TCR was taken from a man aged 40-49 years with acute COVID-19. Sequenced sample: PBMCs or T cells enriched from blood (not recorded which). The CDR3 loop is CASSFGGAGGQETQYF. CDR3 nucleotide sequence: TGCGCCAGCAGCTTCGGCGGAGCGGGTGGACAAGAGACCCAGTACTTC.